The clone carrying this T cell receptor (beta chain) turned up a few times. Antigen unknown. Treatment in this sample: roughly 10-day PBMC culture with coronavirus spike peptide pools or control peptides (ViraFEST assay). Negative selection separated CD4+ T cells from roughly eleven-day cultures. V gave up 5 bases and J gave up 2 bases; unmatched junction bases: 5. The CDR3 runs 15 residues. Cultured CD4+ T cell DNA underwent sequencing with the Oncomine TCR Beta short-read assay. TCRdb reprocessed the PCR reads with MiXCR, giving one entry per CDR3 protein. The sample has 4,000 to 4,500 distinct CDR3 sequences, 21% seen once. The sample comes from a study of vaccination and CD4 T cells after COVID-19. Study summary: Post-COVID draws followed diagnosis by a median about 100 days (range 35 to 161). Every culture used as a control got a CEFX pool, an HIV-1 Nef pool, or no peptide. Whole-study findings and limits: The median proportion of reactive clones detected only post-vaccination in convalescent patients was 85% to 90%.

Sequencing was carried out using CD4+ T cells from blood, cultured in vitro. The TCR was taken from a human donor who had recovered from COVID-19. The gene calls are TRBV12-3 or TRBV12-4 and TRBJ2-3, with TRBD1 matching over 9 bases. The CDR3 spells CASSQDRGPTDTQYF. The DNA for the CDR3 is TGTGCCAGCAGTCAGGACAGGGGTCCCACAGATACGCAGTATTTT.